Sequencing of this T cell receptor beta chain was carried out in a study of T cell responses to AZD1222 COVID-19 vaccine (dated by TCRdb to the early 2020s). About the full investigation: TCR sequencing covered over 230 trial participants: 200 to 220 given two doses of AZD1222 and 26 given two doses of MenACWY control vaccine. Trial participants were enrolled by age into 18-55, 56-69 and 70-plus year subgroups, with about 150, 28 and 57 TCR-sequenced participants respectively.

The research as a whole found: In the small 56-69-year group, the increase in depth fell short of significance, most likely because of low power. Reportedly, almost half of the unique spike-specific TCRs recognized epitopes lying outside the regions that are mutated in the B.1.351 and B.1.1.7 variants. Participants were mostly white British and included more females than males, and it was suggested by the authors that clonal diversity may have been underestimated. After two AZD1222 doses, spike-specific TCR breadth and depth were significantly higher than at day 0 and than in MenACWY recipients. No day 14 peak-response samples were available, so repertoires were characterized only after the peak T cell response. Conclusions about previously exposed vaccinees were limited because only 5 or 6 AZD1222 recipients were SARS-CoV-2 seropositive at baseline. The vaccine-associated CD4 TCRs covered the entire spike protein, and the dominant responses fell in regions 160-218 and 743-854.

CDR3 length: 16 amino acids, cysteine to phenylalanine. Of all the DNA, just the CDR3 is kept, 48 bases in frame from base 1. CDR1 and CDR2, looked up from the germline V gene, are KGHSH and LQKENI. V sheds 0 bases and J sheds 7 bases, leaving 15 bases between their ends. In regard to this clone: This clone's antigen is unknown. No quality values exist for individual bases; no much larger clone is one base distant.

The CDR3 regions of human TCRbeta chains were analyzed by immunosequencing. In the original analysis: Repertoire TCRs were checked for matches against a reference library of SARS-CoV-2-specific TCRs that had been generated using the MIRA antigen-specificity platform. Breadth was defined as the fraction of unique TCRs that were SARS-CoV-2-associated, and depth was defined as the fraction of total T cells that were SARS-CoV-2-associated. Each spike-specific TCR was assigned to its reactive spike region and to a CD4 or CD8 class using the MIRA data. Log10-transformed breadth and depth values were compared by one-way ANOVA with Sidak's multiple comparisons tests. TCRdb took over this immuneACCESS table, retaining in-frame rearrangements with V and J assigned. Such tables are incomplete; in checked studies, under half of the missing clones stem from an unresolved V gene, and the remainder is unexplained. The D gene and trimming were derived from the DNA, and the V and J assignments and clone size from that table. In this sample the table shows tens of thousands of clones, about 89% of which occur a single time. The leading ten clones occupy 4.5% to 5% of the sample.

Sample time point, as interpreted from the label and publication: about 28 days (+/-7) after the second vaccine dose. AZD1222 recipients whose second dose came at about 4 weeks and those whose second dose came at about 12 weeks were combined into one group, since spike-specific TCR depth and breadth did not differ between the two schedules. Vaccinee samples were obtained from the UK trials COV001 and COV002, which included a single-blind randomized controlled phase 2/3 trial of AZD1222 (ChAdOx1 nCoV-19) in healthy adults. For TCRbeta chain sequencing, PBMC samples were collected from trial participants at day 0 and at day 28 after the second dose.

The sequencing used peripheral blood, collected 28 days after the second AZD1222 dose. This chain joins TRBV18 to TRBJ2-2, with TRBD1 perhaps the D gene, on 5 matching bases. The clonotype originates from an adult who received the AZD1222 COVID-19 vaccine. The DNA sequence is TGTGCCAGCTCACCACCGGGGCCCCGTGGTTACGGGGAGCTGTTTTTT. It translates as CASSPPGPRGYGELFF.